This TCR beta chain came from a study of blood T cells in healthy people across ages (dated by TCRdb to 2015 to 2017). With regard to the full study: In model experiments, template switching captured about one uniquely barcoded TCR beta cDNA molecule for every two T cells. Two additional independent replicas of 1 million unique cDNA reads from the same blood draw were analyzed for two donors (one aged 18 to 29 and one aged 80 or older). To avoid experimental bias, donors of different ages were randomly spread across the sequencing lanes. Donors were grouped into four age groups: young (average approximately 16 years), middle-aged (approximately 41), aged (about 60) and long-lived (approximately 75). The study measured age-related changes in TCR beta repertoire diversity using deep sequencing normalized with unique cDNA molecular identifiers. Results and caveats for the whole study, not just this receptor: Estimates of total diversity from one million sequenced T cells were regarded as lower bounds and underestimates. Because the CMV infection status of the donors was unknown, age-related changes in expanded clonotypes may potentially have been confounded. As age increased, observed TCR beta diversity per million T cells dropped in a roughly linear way, and a significant reduction was already evident by age 40. Compared with the aged group, the long-lived group had more naive CD4+ T cells, fewer expanded clones and increased TCR diversity, a pattern suggesting age selection. Since profiling was done on bulk unsorted PBMCs, naive and antigen-experienced compartments could not be conclusively compared. Observed TCR beta diversity correlated strongly with the percentage of naive T cells measured by flow cytometry.

Donors were under 40 systemically healthy Caucasian individuals from Russia aged roughly 6 to 90 years. Each donor gave roughly 9.5 milliliters of peripheral blood, collected into EDTA-treated Vacutainer tubes. Ficoll-Paque density-gradient centrifugation was used to isolate PBMCs, with at least 6 million obtained per sample. Total RNA was extracted from PBMCs with Trizol reagent, with at least 6 micrograms obtained per sample. For every donor, an aliquot of PBMCs went through flow cytometry to measure the percentages of naive CD45RAhigh/CD27high T cells. To note about this clonotype: This receptor's antigen is unknown. No much larger clone is present one base from it, and per-base qualities are unavailable.

From the germline V gene, CDR1 is WSHSY and CDR2 is SAAADI. The CDR3 goes from the cysteine to the phenylalanine over 14 residues. Only CDR3 DNA is held: 42 bases, read in frame from base 1. Trimming leaves V shorter by 3 bases and J shorter by 4 bases, with the junction holding 4 bases beyond the gene matches. The library was obtained by 5' RACE. Sequencing relied on an Illumina HiSeq 2500. A second PCR of roughly 7 to 11 cycles was performed with a sample-barcoded 5' primer and a J-beta primer mix. A unique molecular identifier was introduced onto each TCR beta cDNA molecule by a template-switch 5' adaptor carrying 12 random nucleotides. Each sample yielded at least 2.5 million CDR3-containing paired-end reads. All of the RNA was converted into first-strand cDNA using the Mint cDNA synthesis kit, with a TRBC-specific oligonucleotide serving as the primer. After uracil-DNA glycosylase treatment, a first 18-cycle PCR used universal primers M1SS and BC2_uni_R on all cDNA. Per the source publication's procedure: For normalization, 1 million high-quality reads, each with a distinct molecular identifier, were randomly selected from each sample. Reads with shared molecular identifiers were discarded instead of being binned into consensus sequences. CDR3 identification, clonotype clustering and error correction used MiTCR with a Q25 quality threshold and the strictest error-elimination algorithm. A nonparametric unseen species model with Euler transformation was used to estimate lower-bound total TCR beta diversity. TCRdb redid the processing of the public reads, applying fastp at Q25 and MiXCR, and retained in-frame beta chains. Duplicate CDR3 protein sequences are folded into a single record with the most common DNA and genes. It is TCRdb's table, rather than the study itself, that gives the V and J calls and clone size. Here the sample has over a million distinct CDR3 sequences; around 40% occur a single time. The biggest ten clones account for 4% of the sample.

The rearranged segments are TRBV10-2 and TRBJ1-2, with 8 bases matching TRBD1. This clonotype was sampled from a woman under 30 in good health. The sample taken for sequencing was blood. The CDR3 is CASSDAGGVYGYTF. The DNA is TGCGCCAGCAGTGATGCAGGGGGCGTCTATGGCTACACCTTC.